This T cell receptor beta chain was recorded in a study of blood T cell repertoires in COVID-19. Across the whole study: Samples came from the United States, Italy and Spain, spanning acute and convalescent COVID-19. T cells, B-cell-depleted T cells, or PBMCs provided the cDNA or gDNA that served as material.

Original processing methods: The assay estimated nucleated cells by amplifying reference gene primers. Some clones are missing from TCRdb's copy, which holds only in-frame ones; the method was immunoSEQ multiplex PCR. The V and J calls and clone size come from that table; D and trimming were worked out from the DNA. The sample gives about 170,000 clones, about 85% of which show up once; around 6.5% is in the top ten. The junction had 5 bases not matched to a gene; V was cut back by 11 bases and J by 2 bases. Germline CDR1 SNHLY, CDR2 FYNNEI. This CDR3 has 13 residues. Sequenced material: peripheral blood. The chain is built from TRBV2 and TRBJ2-5, with TRBD1 matching 10 bases. The source of this sequence is a woman over 75 in a cohort sampled during active or convalescent COVID-19. This chain's CDR3 is CAVRQGAQETQYF. As DNA, the CDR3 is TGTGCCGTACGACAGGGGGCTCAAGAGACCCAGTACTTC.